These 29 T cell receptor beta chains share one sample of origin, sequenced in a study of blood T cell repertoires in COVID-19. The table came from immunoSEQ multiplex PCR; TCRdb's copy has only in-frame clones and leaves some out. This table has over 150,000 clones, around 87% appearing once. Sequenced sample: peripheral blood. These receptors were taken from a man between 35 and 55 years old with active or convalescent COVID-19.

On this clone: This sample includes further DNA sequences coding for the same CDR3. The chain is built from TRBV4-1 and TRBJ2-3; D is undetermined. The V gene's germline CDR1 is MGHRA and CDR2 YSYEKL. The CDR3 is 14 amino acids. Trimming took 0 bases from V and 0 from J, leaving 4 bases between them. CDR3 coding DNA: TGCGCCAGCAGCCAAGATCCGAGCACAGATACGCAGTATTTT. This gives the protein CASSQDPSTDTQYF.

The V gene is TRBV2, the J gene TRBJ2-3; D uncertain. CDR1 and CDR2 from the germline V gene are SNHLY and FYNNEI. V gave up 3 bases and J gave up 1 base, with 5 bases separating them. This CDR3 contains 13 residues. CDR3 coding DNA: TGTGCCAGCAGTGAGACTGGCACAGATACGCAGTATTTT. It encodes CASSETGTDTQYF.

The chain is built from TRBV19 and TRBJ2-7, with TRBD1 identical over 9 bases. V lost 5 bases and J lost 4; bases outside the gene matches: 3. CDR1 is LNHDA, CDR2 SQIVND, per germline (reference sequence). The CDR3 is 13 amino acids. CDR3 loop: CASSWDREYEQYF. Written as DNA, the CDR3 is TGTGCCAGTAGTTGGGACAGGGAATACGAGCAGTACTTC. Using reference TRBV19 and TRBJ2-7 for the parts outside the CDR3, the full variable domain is DGGITQSPKYLFRKEGQNVTLSCEQNLNHDAMYWYRQDPGQGLRLIYYSQIVNDFQKGDIAEGYSVSREKKESFPLTVTSAQKNPTAFYLCASSWDREYEQYFGPGTRLTVT.

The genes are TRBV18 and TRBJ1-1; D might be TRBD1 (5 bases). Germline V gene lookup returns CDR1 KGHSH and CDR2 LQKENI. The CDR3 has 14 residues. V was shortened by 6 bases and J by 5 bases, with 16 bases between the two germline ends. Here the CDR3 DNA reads TGTGCCAGCTCGCTGACAGATGCTCTGACTGAAGCTTTCTTT. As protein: CASSLTDALTEAFF.

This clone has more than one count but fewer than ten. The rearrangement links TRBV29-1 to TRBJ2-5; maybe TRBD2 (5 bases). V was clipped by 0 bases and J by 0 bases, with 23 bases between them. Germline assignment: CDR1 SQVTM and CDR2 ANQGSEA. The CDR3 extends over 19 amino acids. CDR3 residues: CSVEDGWVGVWTHQETQYF. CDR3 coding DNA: TGCAGCGTTGAAGATGGGTGGGTGGGTGTCTGGACTCACCAAGAGACCCAGTACTTC.

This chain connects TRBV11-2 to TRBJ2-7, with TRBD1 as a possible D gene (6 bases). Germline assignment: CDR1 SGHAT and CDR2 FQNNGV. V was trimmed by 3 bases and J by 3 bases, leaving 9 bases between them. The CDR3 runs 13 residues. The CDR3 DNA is TGTGCCAGCAGCTTCAGGGGTGGCTACGAGCAGTACTTC. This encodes CASSFRGGYEQYF.

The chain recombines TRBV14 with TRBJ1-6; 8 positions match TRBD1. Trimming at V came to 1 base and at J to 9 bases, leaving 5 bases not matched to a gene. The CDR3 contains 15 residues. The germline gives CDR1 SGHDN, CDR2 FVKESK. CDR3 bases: TGTGCCAGCAGCCAAGTTCCAGGGGGCCTTTCACCCCTCCACTTT. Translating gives CASSQVPGGLSPLHF.

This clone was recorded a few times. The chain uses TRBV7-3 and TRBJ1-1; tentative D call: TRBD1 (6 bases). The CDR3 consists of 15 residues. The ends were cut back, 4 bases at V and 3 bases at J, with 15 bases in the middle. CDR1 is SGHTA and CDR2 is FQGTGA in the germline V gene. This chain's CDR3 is CASSYGAGAHTEAFF. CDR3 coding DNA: TGTGCCAGCAGCTACGGGGCAGGGGCGCACACTGAAGCTTTCTTT.

CDR3 sequence (DNA): TGCAGCTCGACAGGGGGCACCGGGGAGCTGTTTTTT. Encoded protein: CSSTGGTGELFF. The rearrangement uses TRBV29-1 and TRBJ2-2; the match to TRBD1 covers 9 bases. The CDR3 contains 12 residues. The germline CDR1 and CDR2 sequences are SQVTM and ANQGSEA. Trimming at V came to 8 bases and at J to 4 bases, leaving 2 bases not matched to a gene.

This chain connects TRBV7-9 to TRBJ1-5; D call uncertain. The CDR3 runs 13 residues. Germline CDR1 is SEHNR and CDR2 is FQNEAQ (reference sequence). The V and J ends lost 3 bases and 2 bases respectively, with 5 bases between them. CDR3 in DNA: TGTGCCAGCAGCTTGAGTGGCAATCAGCCCCAGCATTTT. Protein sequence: CASSLSGNQPQHF.

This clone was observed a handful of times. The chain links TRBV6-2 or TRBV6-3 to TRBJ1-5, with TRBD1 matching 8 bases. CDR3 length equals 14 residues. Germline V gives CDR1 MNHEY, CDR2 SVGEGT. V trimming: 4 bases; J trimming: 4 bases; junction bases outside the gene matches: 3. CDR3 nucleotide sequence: TGTGCCAGCAGTTGGACAGGGTTAAATCAGCCCCAGCATTTT. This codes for CASSWTGLNQPQHF.

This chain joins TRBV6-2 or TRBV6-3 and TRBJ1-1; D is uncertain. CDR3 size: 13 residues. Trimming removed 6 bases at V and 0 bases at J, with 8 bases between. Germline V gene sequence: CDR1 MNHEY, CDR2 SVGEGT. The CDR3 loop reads CASSAYMNTEAFF. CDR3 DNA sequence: TGTGCCAGCAGCGCGTATATGAACACTGAAGCTTTCTTT.

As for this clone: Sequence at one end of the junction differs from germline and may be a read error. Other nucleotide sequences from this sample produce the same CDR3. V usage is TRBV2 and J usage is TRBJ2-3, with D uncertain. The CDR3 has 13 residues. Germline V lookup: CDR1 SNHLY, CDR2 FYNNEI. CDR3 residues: CASSQLSTDTQYF. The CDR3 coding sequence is TGTGCTAGCAGTCAACTAAGCACAGATACGCAGTATTTT.

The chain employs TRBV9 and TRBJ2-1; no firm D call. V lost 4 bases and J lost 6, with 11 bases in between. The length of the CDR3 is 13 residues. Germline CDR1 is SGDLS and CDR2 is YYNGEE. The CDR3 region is CASSPSWSNEQFF. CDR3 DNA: TGTGCCAGCAGCCCCAGCTGGAGCAATGAGCAGTTCTTC.

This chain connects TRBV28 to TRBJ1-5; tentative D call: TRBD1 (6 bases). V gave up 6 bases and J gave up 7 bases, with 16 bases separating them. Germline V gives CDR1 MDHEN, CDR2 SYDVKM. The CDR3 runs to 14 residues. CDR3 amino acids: CASSPSGAGQPQHF. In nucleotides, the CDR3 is TGTGCCAGCAGCCCGTCAGGGGCTGGCCAGCCCCAGCATTTT.

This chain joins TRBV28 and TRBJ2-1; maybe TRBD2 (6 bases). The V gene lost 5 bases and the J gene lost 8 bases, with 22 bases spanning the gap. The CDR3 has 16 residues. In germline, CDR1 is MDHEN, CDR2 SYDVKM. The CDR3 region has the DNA TGTGCCAGCAGTCAGGCCGGGACTCAGGTGGTAGATGAGCAGTTCTTC. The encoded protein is CASSQAGTQVVDEQFF.

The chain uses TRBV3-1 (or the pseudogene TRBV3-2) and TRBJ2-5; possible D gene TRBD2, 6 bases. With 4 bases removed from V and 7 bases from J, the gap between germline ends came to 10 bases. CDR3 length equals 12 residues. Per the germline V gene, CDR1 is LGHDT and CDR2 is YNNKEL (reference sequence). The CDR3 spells CASSLEGRTQYF. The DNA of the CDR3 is TGTGCCAGCAGCCTGGAGGGAAGGACCCAGTACTTC.

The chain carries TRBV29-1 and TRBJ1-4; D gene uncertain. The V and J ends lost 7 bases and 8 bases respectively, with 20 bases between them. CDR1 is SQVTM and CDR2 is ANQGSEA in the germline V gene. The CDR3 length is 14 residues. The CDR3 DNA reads TGCAGCGCACTAGAGAAGGCTATGGGAGAAAAACTGTTTTTT. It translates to CSALEKAMGEKLFF.

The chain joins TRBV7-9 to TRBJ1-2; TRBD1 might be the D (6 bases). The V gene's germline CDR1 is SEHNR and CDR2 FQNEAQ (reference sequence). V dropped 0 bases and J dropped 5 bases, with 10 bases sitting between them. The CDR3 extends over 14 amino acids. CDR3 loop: CASSLAGGSYGYTF. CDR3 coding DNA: TGTGCCAGCAGCTTAGCAGGGGGTTCTTATGGCTACACCTTC. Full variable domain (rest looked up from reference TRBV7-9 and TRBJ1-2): DTGVSQNPRHKITKRGQNVTFRCDPISEHNRLYWYRQTLGQGPEFLTYFQNEAQLEKSRLLSDRFSAERPKGSFSTLEIQRTEQGDSAMYLCASSLAGGSYGYTFGSGTRLTVV.

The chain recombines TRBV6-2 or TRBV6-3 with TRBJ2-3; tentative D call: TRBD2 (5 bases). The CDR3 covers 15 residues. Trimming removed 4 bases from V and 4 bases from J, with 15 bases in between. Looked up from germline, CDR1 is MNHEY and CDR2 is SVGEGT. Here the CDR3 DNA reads TGTGCCAGCAGTTCCGCTAGCAGCTTCGCAGATACGCAGTATTTT. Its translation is CASSSASSFADTQYF.

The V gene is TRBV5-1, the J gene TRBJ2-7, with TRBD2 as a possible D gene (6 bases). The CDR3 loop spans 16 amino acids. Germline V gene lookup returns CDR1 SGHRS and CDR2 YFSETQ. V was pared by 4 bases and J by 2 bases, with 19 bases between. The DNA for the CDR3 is TGCGCCAGCAGCCCGGAGGGACCGCAAACGCCCTACGAGCAGTACTTC. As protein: CASSPEGPQTPYEQYF.

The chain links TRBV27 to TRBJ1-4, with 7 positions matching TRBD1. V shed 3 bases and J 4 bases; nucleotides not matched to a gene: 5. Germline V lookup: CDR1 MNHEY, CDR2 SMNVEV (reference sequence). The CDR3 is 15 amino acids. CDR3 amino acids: CASSFNRGYNEKLFF. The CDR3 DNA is TGTGCCAGCAGTTTCAACAGGGGATATAATGAAAAACTGTTTTTT.

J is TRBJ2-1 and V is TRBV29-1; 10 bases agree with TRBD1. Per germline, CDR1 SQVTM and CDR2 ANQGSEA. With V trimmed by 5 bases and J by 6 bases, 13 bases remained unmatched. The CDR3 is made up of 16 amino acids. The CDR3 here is CSVPASGTGVFNEQFF. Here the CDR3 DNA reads TGCAGCGTTCCAGCCTCCGGGACAGGGGTTTTCAATGAGCAGTTCTTC.

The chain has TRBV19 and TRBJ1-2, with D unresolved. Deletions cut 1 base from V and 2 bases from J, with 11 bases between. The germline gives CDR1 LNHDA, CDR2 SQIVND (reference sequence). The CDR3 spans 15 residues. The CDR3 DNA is TGTGCCAGTAGTATAGCACCTGCTATAAACTATGGCTACACCTTC. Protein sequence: CASSIAPAINYGYTF.

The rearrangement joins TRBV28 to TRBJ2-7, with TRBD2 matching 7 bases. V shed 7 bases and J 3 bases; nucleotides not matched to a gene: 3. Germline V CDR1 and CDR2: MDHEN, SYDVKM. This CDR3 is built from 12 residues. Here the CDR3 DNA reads TGTGCCAGCACTCGGGAGGACTACGAGCAGTACTTC. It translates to CASTREDYEQYF.

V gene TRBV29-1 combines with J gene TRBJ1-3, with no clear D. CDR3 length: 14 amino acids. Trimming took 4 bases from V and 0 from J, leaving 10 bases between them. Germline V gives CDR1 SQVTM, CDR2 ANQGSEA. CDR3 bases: TGCAGCGTTGCGGCAGGCAGCTCTGGAAACACCATATATTTT. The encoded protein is CSVAAGSSGNTIYF.

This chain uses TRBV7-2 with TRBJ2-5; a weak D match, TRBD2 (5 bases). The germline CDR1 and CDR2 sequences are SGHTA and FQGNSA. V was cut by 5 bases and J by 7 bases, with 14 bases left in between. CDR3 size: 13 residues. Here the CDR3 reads CASSTRVEGTQYF. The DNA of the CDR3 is TGTGCCAGCAGCACTAGGGTCGAAGGGACCCAGTACTTC.

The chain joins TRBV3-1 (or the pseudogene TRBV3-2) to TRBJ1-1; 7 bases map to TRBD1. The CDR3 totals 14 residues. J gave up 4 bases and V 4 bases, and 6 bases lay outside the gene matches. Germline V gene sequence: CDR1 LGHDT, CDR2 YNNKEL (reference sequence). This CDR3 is CASSPNQGGTEAFF. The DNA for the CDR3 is TGTGCCAGCAGCCCAAATCAGGGGGGCACTGAAGCTTTCTTT.

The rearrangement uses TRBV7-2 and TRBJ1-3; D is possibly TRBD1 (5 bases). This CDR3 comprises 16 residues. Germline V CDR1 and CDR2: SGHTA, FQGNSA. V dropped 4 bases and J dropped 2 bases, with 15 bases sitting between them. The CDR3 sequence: CASSSQAGITGNTIYF. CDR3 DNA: TGTGCCAGCAGCTCCCAAGCAGGGATAACTGGAAACACCATATATTTT. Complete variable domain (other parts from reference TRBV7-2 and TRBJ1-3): GAGVSQSPSNKVTEKGKDVELRCDPISGHTALYWYRQSLGQGLEFLIYFQGNSAPDKSGLPSDRFSAERTGGSVSTLTIQRTQQEDSAVYLCASSSQAGITGNTIYFGEGSWLTVV.